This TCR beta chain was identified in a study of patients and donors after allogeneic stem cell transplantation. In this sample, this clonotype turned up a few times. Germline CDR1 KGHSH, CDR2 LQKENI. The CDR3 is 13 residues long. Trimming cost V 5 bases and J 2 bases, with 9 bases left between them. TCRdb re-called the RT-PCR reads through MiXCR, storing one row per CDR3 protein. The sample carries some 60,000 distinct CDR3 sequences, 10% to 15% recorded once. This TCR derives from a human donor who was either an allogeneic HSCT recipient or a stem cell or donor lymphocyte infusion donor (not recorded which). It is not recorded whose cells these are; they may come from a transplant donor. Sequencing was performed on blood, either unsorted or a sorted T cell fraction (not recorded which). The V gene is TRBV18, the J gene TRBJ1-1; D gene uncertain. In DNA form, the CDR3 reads TGTGCCAGCTCAGGAAGTCGCAACACTGAAGCTTTCTTT. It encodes CASSGSRNTEAFF.